One and the same sample provided the 21 T cell receptor beta chains below, sequenced in a study of T cell responses to AZD1222 COVID-19 vaccine. The method was immunoSEQ multiplex PCR; TCRdb's version includes in-frame clones alone and lacks a portion of them. Altogether tens of thousands of clones are present, about 92% being singletons, with the ten largest covering around 4.5%. The sequencing here drew on peripheral blood, taken 28 days after the second AZD1222 dose. Source of these receptors: an adult who received the AZD1222 COVID-19 vaccine.

The chain couples TRBV29-1 to TRBJ2-1, with TRBD1 matching over 9 bases. V gave up 7 bases and J gave up 6 bases; unmatched junction bases: 4. CDR1 and CDR2 (germline): SQVTM, ANQGSEA. CDR3 length: 12 amino acids. The CDR3 loop reads CSAGTGFNEQFF. CDR3 in DNA: TGCAGCGCTGGGACAGGGTTCAATGAGCAGTTCTTC.

The chain combines TRBV29-1 with TRBJ1-2; D is unresolved. Germline-derived CDR1 and CDR2 are SQVTM and ANQGSEA. This CDR3 is built from 11 residues. The V gene lost 4 bases and the J gene lost 11 bases, with 14 bases spanning the gap. The CDR3 sequence is CSVGNEGGYTF. In DNA, the CDR3 is TGCAGCGTTGGTAATGAAGGCGGTTACACCTTC.

The chain couples TRBV5-1 to TRBJ1-1; 7 nucleotides line up with TRBD1. Trimming at V came to 4 bases and at J to 1 base, leaving 7 bases not matched to a gene. Germline values: CDR1 SGHRS, CDR2 YFSETQ. The CDR3 extends over 15 amino acids. The chain's CDR3 is CASSEPGTANTEAFF. Here the CDR3 DNA reads TGCGCCAGCAGCGAGCCCGGGACAGCGAACACTGAAGCTTTCTTT.

The chain uses TRBV9 and TRBJ2-2, with TRBD2 matching over 11 bases. The length of the CDR3 is 17 residues. V shed 0 bases, J shed 1 base, and the junction held 2 bases outside the gene matches. Germline loops: CDR1 SGDLS, CDR2 YYNGEE. For the CDR3, the DNA is TGTGCCAGCAGCGTAGCAACTAGCGGGAGGAACACCGGGGAGCTGTTTTTT. It yields the protein CASSVATSGRNTGELFF. The full variable domain, with the rest looked up from reference TRBV9 and TRBJ2-2, is DSGVTQTPKHLITATGQRVTLRCSPRSGDLSVYWYQQSLDQGLQFLIQYYNGEERAKGNILERFSAQQFPDLHSELNLSSLELGDSALYFCASSVATSGRNTGELFFGEGSRLTVL.

The chain carries TRBV4-2 and TRBJ1-2; D might be TRBD1 (5 bases). The CDR3 is 18 amino acids. V shed 0 bases and J shed 9 bases, with 26 bases lying between them. Germline CDR1 and CDR2: LGHNA and YNFKEQ. This CDR3 is CASSQDRRSGPPKKSYTF. The CDR3, as DNA: TGTGCCAGCAGCCAAGATCGGAGATCAGGGCCTCCAAAGAAGAGCTACACCTTC.

The genes are TRBV10-3 and TRBJ2-7; the match to TRBD2 covers 10 bases. The V segment lost 8 bases and the J segment 4 bases; nucleotides outside the gene matches: 14. From germline, CDR1 is ENHRY and CDR2 SYGVKD. The CDR3 runs to 16 residues. The CDR3 loop reads CAISKATRTSGYEQYF. CDR3 in DNA: TGTGCCATCTCAAAAGCAACCAGGACTAGCGGTTACGAGCAGTACTTC.

This chain connects TRBV30 to TRBJ1-5, with a tentative D call TRBD1 (5 bases). V was cut by 0 bases and J by 7 bases, with 13 bases left in between. The CDR3 is 14 amino acids. CDR1 is GTSNPN, CDR2 SVGIG, per germline (reference sequence). The CDR3 DNA sequence: TGTGCCTGGAGTGTACGGGGCGAGGGGCAGCCCCAGCATTTT. Protein sequence: CAWSVRGEGQPQHF.

The count of this clone is one. This chain connects TRBV3-1 (or the pseudogene TRBV3-2) to TRBJ1-2; D gene unclear. V was cut by 0 bases and J by 7 bases, with 12 bases left in between. The CDR3 totals 14 residues. Germline assignment: CDR1 LGHDT and CDR2 YNNKEL (reference sequence). The CDR3: CASSQESQVGGYTF. In DNA, the CDR3 is TGTGCCAGCAGCCAAGAAAGCCAGGTGGGTGGCTACACCTTC.

The chain links TRBV7-9 to TRBJ2-7; D may be TRBD2 (5 bases). Trimming removed 3 bases from V and 2 bases from J, with 14 bases in between. Germline V gene data show CDR1 as SEHNR and CDR2 as FQNEAQ (reference sequence). The CDR3 extends over 15 amino acids. CDR3 in DNA: TGTGCCAGCAGCTTCCCGGAGAGGGTGCCCTACGAGCAGTACTTC. Protein product: CASSFPERVPYEQYF.

The chain uses TRBV5-1 and TRBJ1-2; 10 bases agree with TRBD1. J lost 5 bases, V lost 4 bases, and 8 bases had no gene match. The CDR3 covers 15 residues. Germline V lookup: CDR1 SGHRS, CDR2 YFSETQ. The CDR3 loop is CASSPVRTGGYGYTF. The CDR3 DNA sequence: TGCGCCAGCAGCCCGGTCCGGACAGGGGGGTATGGCTACACCTTC.

The chain joins TRBV4-1 to TRBJ1-4; no clear D. V was shortened by 2 bases and J by 0 bases, with 7 bases between the two germline ends. The germline V gene encodes CDR1 MGHRA and CDR2 YSYEKL. The CDR3 covers 15 residues. The CDR3 protein is CASSQPGTTNEKLFF. The CDR3 nucleotides read TGCGCCAGCAGCCAACCCGGGACAACTAATGAAAAACTGTTTTTT.

This clone was detected a few times. CDR3 DNA: TGTGCCAGCAGTCTAACGGTCGGTACGGGCAACGATGAGCAGTTCTTC. Encoded protein: CASSLTVGTGNDEQFF. The J gene is TRBJ2-1, the V gene TRBV6-4; D uncertain. Germline V gives CDR1 MRHNA, CDR2 SNTAGT. The CDR3 loop spans 16 amino acids. Trimming cost V 5 bases and J 8 bases, with 22 bases left between them.

The chain employs TRBV3-1 (or the pseudogene TRBV3-2) and TRBJ1-2; D possibly corresponds to TRBD1 (6 bases). The V gene lost 3 bases and the J gene lost 2 bases, with 13 bases spanning the gap. The CDR3 is 15 amino acids. From germline, CDR1 is LGHDT and CDR2 YNNKEL (reference sequence). The CDR3 DNA sequence: TGTGCCAGCAGCCAGATTGGACAGCTGAACTATGGCTACACCTTC. This translates into CASSQIGQLNYGYTF.

This rearrangement joins TRBV4-3 to TRBJ1-3; D remains unclear. CDR1 LGHNA and CDR2 YSLEER come from the germline V gene. Trimming took off 1 base at V and 0 bases at J, with 10 bases between the two ends. There are 16 residues in the CDR3. CDR3 protein: CASSQARRSSGNTIYF. The DNA of the CDR3 is TGCGCCAGCAGCCAAGCCCGGAGAAGCTCTGGAAACACCATATATTTT.

This chain uses TRBV6-1 with TRBJ2-5; D is unclear. The V gene's germline CDR1 is MNHNS and CDR2 SASEGT. Trimming left V 2 bases short and J 5 bases short, with 21 bases between. This CDR3 is built from 17 residues. CDR3 coding DNA: TGTGCCAGCAGTGAACGCCCTAAACCCCCCTTAGTGGAGACCCAGTACTTC. Translating it yields CASSERPKPPLVETQYF.

The chain joins TRBV10-3 to TRBJ1-4; D unclear. The length of the CDR3 is 15 residues. Trimming shortened V by 0 bases and J by 4 bases, and 9 bases separated the two germline ends. Looked up from germline, CDR1 is ENHRY and CDR2 is SYGVKD. The CDR3 sequence: CAISESGGVNEKLFF. CDR3 nucleotides: TGTGCCATCAGTGAGTCCGGCGGGGTTAATGAAAAACTGTTTTTT.

The chain couples TRBV6-5 to TRBJ1-2; D call uncertain. The CDR3 has 13 residues. Germline CDR1 and CDR2: MNHEY and SVGAGI. V was shortened by 6 bases and J by 5 bases, with 13 bases between the two germline ends. The CDR3 spells CASSPIQGYGYTF. The CDR3 nucleotides read TGTGCCAGCAGCCCAATCCAAGGGTATGGCTACACCTTC.

The V and J genes are TRBV6-5 and TRBJ1-1; TRBD1 matches 8 bases. In germline, CDR1 is MNHEY, CDR2 SVGAGI. V was pared by 6 bases and J by 6 bases, with 12 bases of the junction left unmatched. This CDR3 is 15 amino acids long. The CDR3 here is CASRITRTGKAEAFF. In nucleotides, the CDR3 is TGTGCCAGCAGAATAACGAGGACAGGGAAGGCTGAAGCTTTCTTT.

V and J are TRBV30 and TRBJ2-5; D is perhaps TRBD1 or TRBD2 (7 bases each). V was pared by 4 bases and J by 5 bases, with 20 bases between. There are 15 residues in the CDR3. From germline, CDR1 is GTSNPN and CDR2 SVGIG (reference sequence). CDR3 DNA: TGTGCCTGGAAAGTATCCTGGCAGGGGGGGGAGACCCAGTACTTC. It codes for CAWKVSWQGGETQYF.

The chain couples TRBV7-9 to TRBJ1-2; unclear D gene. CDR1 is SEHNR, CDR2 FQNEAQ, per germline (reference sequence). The CDR3 length is 15 residues. V lost 4 bases to trimming and J lost 4 bases, with 16 bases between them. CDR3 region: CASSSREVPFYGYTF. For the CDR3, the DNA is TGTGCCAGCAGCTCTAGGGAAGTTCCCTTCTATGGCTACACCTTC.

This clone has a single count. V is TRBV5-4 and J is TRBJ2-1; D is possibly TRBD2 (6 bases). The CDR3 contains 15 residues. In germline, CDR1 is SGHNT, CDR2 YYREEE (reference sequence). Deletions cut 3 bases from V and 7 bases from J, with 17 bases between. CDR3 nucleotides: TGTGCCAGCAGCTCCGGGACTGTCCTCGGAAATGAGCAGTTCTTC. As protein: CASSSGTVLGNEQFF.